What follows is one T cell receptor (beta chain) and its context. Germline V gene sequence: CDR1 DFQATT, CDR2 SNEGSKA (reference sequence). CDR3 length: 14 amino acids. The V end was cut by 3 bases, the J end by 4 bases, with 13 bases between. TCRdb passed the PCR reads through MiXCR, listing each CDR3 protein once. The sample contains about 20,000 distinct CDR3 sequences, under 45% of which appear only once. These data come from a study of tumor-infiltrating lymphocytes in oesophageal squamous cell carcinoma. The clonotype comes from a male donor with esophageal squamous cell carcinoma. The chain is built from TRBV20-1 and TRBJ2-1; the D gene is possibly TRBD1 (5 bases). Input material: esophageal tumor tissue. CDR3 sequence: CSASDRDRYNEQFF. The DNA of the CDR3 is TGCAGTGCTAGCGACCGAGACAGATACAATGAGCAGTTCTTC.